A selection of T cell receptor beta chains follows, all from one sample in a study of CD8+ T cells in alopecia areata. Assay: immunoSEQ multiplex PCR; the TCRdb copy retains only in-frame clones and omits some. This table holds more than 100,000 clones, around 56% found once. The sequencing used CD4+ T cells sorted from blood, collected at week 4, from a patient treated with tofacitinib. These receptors all stem from a human donor with alopecia areata. CDR3s include the opening cysteine and the closing phenylalanine or tryptophan. The D gene is left open where the match is weak. Expanded clones are given a class, and other clones once, few, many or no size at all.

TRBJ1-1 TRBV7-9 few - CASSPDVWQSNTEAFF TGTGCCAGCAGCCCTGACGTATGGCAGTCGAACACTGAAGCTTTCTTT
TRBJ2-7 TRBV7-9 few TRBD1 CASSSTRPTTGTSYEQYF TGTGCCAGCAGCTCCACCCGCCCTACGACAGGGACCTCCTACGAGCAGTACTTC
TRBJ2-1 TRBV19 - - CASSPQAYNEQFF TGTGCCAGTAGTCCTCAAGCCTACAATGAGCAGTTCTTC
TRBJ2-1 TRBV5-1 - - CASSHSVVGINEQFF TGCGCCAGCAGCCACTCCGTGGTAGGGATCAATGAGCAGTTCTTC
TRBJ1-1 TRBV6-6 - TRBD1 CASSFGTGKTEAFF TGTGCCAGCAGTTTCGGGACAGGGAAGACTGAAGCTTTCTTT
TRBJ2-7 TRBV29-1 - - CSVATRKYRDGSYEQYF TGCAGCGTTGCAACGCGAAAATACCGGGACGGGTCCTACGAGCAGTACTTC
TRBJ2-1 TRBV5-1 - TRBD2 CASSLTSGRNEQFF TGCGCCAGCAGCTTGACGAGCGGGAGGAATGAGCAGTTCTTC
TRBJ1-6 TRBV7-8 - - CASSLTVGRNNSPLHF TGTGCCAGCAGCTTAACCGTAGGGAGGAACAATTCACCCCTCCACTTT
TRBJ2-5 TRBV7-9 - TRBD1 CASKKDRAETQYF TGTGCCAGCAAAAAGGACAGGGCGGAGACCCAGTACTTC
TRBJ2-5 TRBV5-6 few - CASSPTRLEETQYF TGTGCCAGCAGCCCGACCAGACTAGAGGAGACCCAGTACTTC
TRBJ1-5 TRBV4-2 few - CASSPNQGGNQPQHF TGTGCCAGCAGCCCCAATCAGGGTGGTAATCAGCCCCAGCATTTT
TRBJ1-1 TRBV9 - - CASSVGSQNTEAFF TGTGCCAGCAGCGTAGGAAGCCAGAACACTGAAGCTTTCTTT
TRBJ1-2 TRBV7-9 - TRBD1 CASSFVRQGAGGYTF TGTGCCAGCAGCTTCGTCAGACAGGGGGCAGGTGGCTACACCTTC
TRBJ1-5 TRBV29-1 once - CSVKGVQGQPQHF TGCAGCGTTAAGGGGGTCCAGGGACAGCCCCAGCATTTT
TRBJ1-6 TRBV5-1 - - CASSLQPGQDNSPLHF TGCGCCAGCAGCTTGCAGCCGGGACAAGATAATTCACCCCTCCACTTT
TRBJ1-5 TRBV9 - - CASSIQNQPQHF TGTGCCAGCAGCATTCAGAATCAGCCCCAGCATTTT
TRBJ1-5 TRBV20-1 - - CSAGGSQPQHF TGCAGTGCTGGGGGAAGTCAGCCCCAGCATTTT
TRBJ1-2 TRBV7-8 - - CASSGNRDRGYTF TGTGCCAGCAGCGGTAACAGGGATCGGGGCTACACCTTC
TRBJ1-1 TRBV5-1 - - CASSLVRGQTEAFF TGCGCCAGCAGCTTGGTTCGGGGTCAGACTGAAGCTTTCTTT
TRBJ2-7 TRBV4-1 - TRBD2 CASSQATSGGLYEQYF TGCGCCAGCAGCCAGGCCACTAGCGGGGGATTATACGAGCAGTACTTC
TRBJ2-7 TRBV29-1 once TRBD1 CSVDTGAPSYEQYF TGCAGCGTTGACACAGGGGCCCCTTCCTACGAGCAGTACTTC
TRBJ2-7 TRBV5-4 once - CASSLGQTVNYEQYF TGTGCCAGCAGCTTGGGGCAGACGGTGAACTACGAGCAGTACTTC
TRBJ2-4 TRBV7-2 once - CASSLWGQGNIQYF TGTGCCAGCAGCTTATGGGGGCAAGGGAACATTCAGTACTTC
TRBJ2-2 TRBV4-1 - TRBD1 CASSRRQGVTGTGELFF TGCGCCAGCAGTCGGCGACAGGGGGTTACCGGCACCGGGGAGCTGTTTTTT
TRBJ1-3 TRBV27 - - CASSKGGTGNTIYF TGTGCCAGCAGTAAGGGGGGGACGGGAAACACCATATATTTT
TRBJ2-1 TRBV27 - - CASSFGRAHNEQFF TGTGCCAGCAGTTTTGGCAGGGCACACAATGAGCAGTTCTTC
TRBJ2-2 TRBV29-1 - - CSVSMTIYTGELFF TGCAGCGTTAGCATGACAATTTACACCGGGGAGCTGTTTTTT
TRBJ2-7 TRBV30 - - CAGDSGSYEQYF TGTGCCGGGGATAGCGGTTCCTACGAGCAGTACTTC
TRBJ2-2 TRBV23-1 - - CASSHPGTQAGELFF TGCGCCAGCAGTCACCCCGGGACCCAGGCCGGGGAGCTGTTTTTT
TRBJ2-2 TRBV30 once TRBD2 CAWRFGGGTGELFF TGTGCCTGGAGGTTCGGGGGAGGGACCGGGGAGCTGTTTTTT
TRBJ1-1 TRBV5-1 - TRBD1 CASSPGQMNTEAFF TGCGCCAGCAGCCCGGGACAGATGAACACTGAAGCTTTCTTT